The rows below give T cell receptor beta chains drawn from one sample of a study of technical replicates of blood from several donors. The table came from immunoSEQ multiplex PCR; TCRdb's copy has only in-frame clones and leaves some out. The sample lists around 95,000 clones, approximately 94% seen once, with roughly 0.24% in the top ten. The sequenced sample was T cells isolated from PBMCs. Receptors originate from a human donor in good health. Both conserved end residues are part of each CDR3. The D gene is left open where the match is weak. Size tells how often a clone was seen (once, few, many) or the class of an expanded clone, and some rows leave it out.

CDR3aa: CASSGGGELNTEAFF
CDR3nt: TGTGCCAGCAGCGGAGGGGGAGAGTTGAACACTGAAGCTTTCTTT
j_gene: TRBJ1-1
len: 15
abundance: NA
v_gene: TRBV9
d_gene: NA

CDR3aa: CARSFRTPSTDTQYF
CDR3nt: TGTGCCAGAAGCTTCAGAACGCCTAGCACAGATACGCAGTATTTT
j_gene: TRBJ2-3
len: 15
abundance: NA
v_gene: TRBV5-3
d_gene: NA

CDR3aa: CASSHGQNTEAFF
CDR3nt: TGTGCCAGCAGCCACGGACAGAACACTGAAGCTTTCTTT
j_gene: TRBJ1-1
len: 13
abundance: NA
v_gene: TRBV7-9
d_gene: NA

CDR3aa: CASSLVARKDETQYF
CDR3nt: TGTGCTAGCAGCTTAGTGGCTAGGAAGGATGAGACCCAGTACTTC
j_gene: TRBJ2-5
len: 15
abundance: NA
v_gene: TRBV7-7
d_gene: NA

CDR3aa: CASSSGTSGNLYNEQFF
CDR3nt: TGTGCCAGCAGTTCCGGGACTAGCGGGAACCTCTACAATGAGCAGTTCTTC
j_gene: TRBJ2-1
len: 17
abundance: once
v_gene: TRBV27
d_gene: TRBD2

CDR3aa: CASSSPGQGNNEQFF
CDR3nt: TGTGCCAGCAGTTCTCCGGGACAGGGCAACAATGAGCAGTTCTTC
j_gene: TRBJ2-1
len: 15
abundance: once
v_gene: TRBV28
d_gene: TRBD1

CDR3aa: CASSYRGGLNNEQFF
CDR3nt: TGTGCCAGCAGTTATCGCGGGGGGCTTAACAATGAGCAGTTCTTC
j_gene: TRBJ2-1
len: 15
abundance: NA
v_gene: TRBV6-5
d_gene: TRBD2

CDR3aa: CASSLSINYEQYF
CDR3nt: TGTGCCAGCAGTTTATCCATCAACTACGAGCAGTACTTC
j_gene: TRBJ2-7
len: 13
abundance: NA
v_gene: TRBV27
d_gene: NA

CDR3aa: CASSRQGDVSYNEQFF
CDR3nt: TGTGCCAGCAGCCGCCAGGGGGACGTATCCTACAATGAGCAGTTCTTC
j_gene: TRBJ2-1
len: 16
abundance: NA
v_gene: TRBV7-2
d_gene: TRBD1

CDR3aa: CASSLGQTGENIQYF
CDR3nt: TGTGCCAGCAGCTTGGGGCAGACAGGGGAAAACATTCAGTACTTC
j_gene: TRBJ2-4
len: 15
abundance: NA
v_gene: TRBV5-5
d_gene: TRBD1

CDR3aa: CASSLTRGSSYNEQFF
CDR3nt: TGTGCCAGCAGCTTAACGCGGGGGAGCTCCTACAATGAGCAGTTCTTC
j_gene: TRBJ2-1
len: 16
abundance: NA
v_gene: TRBV7-3
d_gene: TRBD2

CDR3aa: CASSYSGTLVEQYF
CDR3nt: TGTGCCAGCAGTTACTCCGGGACTTTAGTCGAGCAGTACTTC
j_gene: TRBJ2-7
len: 14
abundance: NA
v_gene: TRBV6-5
d_gene: NA

CDR3aa: CASSPSGGAPYEQYF
CDR3nt: TGTGCCAGCAGTCCTAGCGGGGGGGCCCCCTACGAGCAGTACTTC
j_gene: TRBJ2-7
len: 15
abundance: NA
v_gene: TRBV6-5
d_gene: TRBD2

CDR3aa: CASRSAGTGATGELFF
CDR3nt: TGTGCCAGCAGGTCCGCCGGGACAGGGGCCACCGGGGAGCTGTTTTTT
j_gene: TRBJ2-2
len: 16
abundance: NA
v_gene: TRBV28
d_gene: TRBD1

CDR3aa: CASSQSRANSNQPQHF
CDR3nt: TGTGCCAGCAGCCAATCCCGAGCCAATAGCAATCAGCCCCAGCATTTT
j_gene: TRBJ1-5
len: 16
abundance: once
v_gene: TRBV4-2
d_gene: NA

CDR3aa: CASSLAMDSEQYF
CDR3nt: TGTGCCAGCAGCTTGGCCATGGACAGCGAGCAGTACTTC
j_gene: TRBJ2-7
len: 13
abundance: NA
v_gene: TRBV5-6
d_gene: NA

CDR3aa: CASSLAGAVNEQFF
CDR3nt: TGTGCCAGCAGCCTCGCAGGGGCAGTTAATGAGCAGTTCTTC
j_gene: TRBJ2-1
len: 14
abundance: NA
v_gene: TRBV7-9
d_gene: NA

CDR3aa: CASSFLDRGRDGYTF
CDR3nt: TGTGCCAGCAGTTTTCTGGACAGGGGGCGGGATGGCTACACCTTC
j_gene: TRBJ1-2
len: 15
abundance: NA
v_gene: TRBV27
d_gene: TRBD1

CDR3aa: CASSPLSTGYEQYF
CDR3nt: TGTGCCAGCAGTCCGCTATCTACAGGCTACGAGCAGTACTTC
j_gene: TRBJ2-7
len: 14
abundance: NA
v_gene: TRBV28
d_gene: NA

CDR3aa: CASSSVKGAKRANVLTF
CDR3nt: TGTGCCAGCAGCTCAGTAAAGGGGGCTAAACGGGCCAACGTCCTGACTTTC
j_gene: TRBJ2-6
len: 17
abundance: NA
v_gene: TRBV5-4
d_gene: TRBD1

CDR3aa: CASSFSTGGTEAFF
CDR3nt: TGCGCCAGCAGCTTCAGTACGGGGGGCACTGAAGCTTTCTTT
j_gene: TRBJ1-1
len: 14
abundance: NA
v_gene: TRBV5-1
d_gene: NA

CDR3aa: CASSLQPGQLTDTQYF
CDR3nt: TGCGCCAGCAGCCTTCAACCGGGACAGCTGACAGATACGCAGTATTTT
j_gene: TRBJ2-3
len: 16
abundance: NA
v_gene: TRBV10-1
d_gene: TRBD1

CDR3aa: CASSPDRSYEKLFF
CDR3nt: TGTGCCAGCTCACCTGACAGGTCTTATGAAAAACTGTTTTTT
j_gene: TRBJ1-4
len: 14
abundance: NA
v_gene: TRBV18
d_gene: NA

CDR3aa: CASGTLTSLAGELFF
CDR3nt: TGTGCCAGCGGGACCTTGACTAGCTTGGCCGGGGAGCTGTTTTTT
j_gene: TRBJ2-2
len: 15
abundance: NA
v_gene: TRBV9
d_gene: TRBD2

CDR3aa: CASSLDSGPYYGYTF
CDR3nt: TGTGCCAGCAGCTTGGACAGCGGACCTTACTATGGCTACACCTTC
j_gene: TRBJ1-2
len: 15
abundance: NA
v_gene: TRBV6-6
d_gene: NA

CDR3aa: CASSLTGNYGYTF
CDR3nt: TGTGCCAGCAGTTTAACAGGGAACTATGGCTACACCTTC
j_gene: TRBJ1-2
len: 13
abundance: once
v_gene: TRBV28
d_gene: NA

CDR3aa: CASSVPRQDYGYTF
CDR3nt: TGTGCCAGCAGTGTCCCCCGACAGGACTATGGCTACACCTTC
j_gene: TRBJ1-2
len: 14
abundance: NA
v_gene: TRBV6-6
d_gene: NA

CDR3aa: CASSILGQGKSSYEQYF
CDR3nt: TGTGCCAGTAGTATCCTCGGACAGGGGAAAAGCTCCTACGAGCAGTACTTC
j_gene: TRBJ2-7
len: 17
abundance: NA
v_gene: TRBV19
d_gene: TRBD1

CDR3aa: CATRATEAFF
CDR3nt: TGTGCCACCAGGGCCACTGAAGCTTTCTTT
j_gene: TRBJ1-1
len: 10
abundance: NA
v_gene: TRBV28
d_gene: NA

CDR3aa: CASSPGLAGGFYNEQFF
CDR3nt: TGTGCCAGCAGCCCGGGACTAGCGGGGGGATTTTACAATGAGCAGTTCTTC
j_gene: TRBJ2-1
len: 17
abundance: NA
v_gene: TRBV9
d_gene: TRBD2

CDR3aa: CASSLFGETSYEQYF
CDR3nt: TGTGCCAGCAGTTTATTTGGGGAGACCTCCTACGAGCAGTACTTC
j_gene: TRBJ2-7
len: 15
abundance: NA
v_gene: TRBV27
d_gene: NA

CDR3aa: CASTTGGGYEQFF
CDR3nt: TGCGCCAGCACCACAGGGGGGGGTTATGAGCAGTTCTTC
j_gene: TRBJ2-1
len: 13
abundance: NA
v_gene: TRBV5-1
d_gene: NA

CDR3aa: CASSQGAMGNQPQHF
CDR3nt: TGCGCCAGCAGCCAAGGGGCCATGGGCAATCAGCCCCAGCATTTT
j_gene: TRBJ1-5
len: 15
abundance: NA
v_gene: TRBV4-1
d_gene: NA

CDR3aa: CASSLAPGAPEAFF
CDR3nt: TGCGCCAGCAGCTTGGCCCCAGGGGCGCCTGAAGCTTTCTTT
j_gene: TRBJ1-1
len: 14
abundance: NA
v_gene: TRBV5-1
d_gene: NA

CDR3aa: CASRSTRQETQYF
CDR3nt: TGTGCCAGCAGATCAACAAGACAAGAGACCCAGTACTTC
j_gene: TRBJ2-5
len: 13
abundance: NA
v_gene: TRBV2
d_gene: NA

CDR3aa: CASIDRWPRGYTF
CDR3nt: TGTGCCAGTATAGACAGATGGCCTAGGGGCTACACCTTC
j_gene: TRBJ1-2
len: 13
abundance: NA
v_gene: TRBV19
d_gene: NA

CDR3aa: CSVGWGGTEAFF
CDR3nt: TGCAGCGTGGGATGGGGAGGCACTGAAGCTTTCTTT
j_gene: TRBJ1-1
len: 12
abundance: NA
v_gene: TRBV29-1
d_gene: NA

CDR3aa: CASSPYPRTTYRDNSPLHF
CDR3nt: TGTGCCAGCAGTCCCTACCCTCGAACCACTTACCGGGATAATTCACCCCTCCACTTT
j_gene: TRBJ1-6
len: 19
abundance: NA
v_gene: TRBV28
d_gene: NA

CDR3aa: CASSVAGRGTNEKLFF
CDR3nt: TGTGCCAGCAGCGTAGCTGGCAGGGGTACTAATGAAAAACTGTTTTTT
j_gene: TRBJ1-4
len: 16
abundance: NA
v_gene: TRBV9
d_gene: NA

CDR3aa: CASSLGRVPNTEAFF
CDR3nt: TGTGCCAGCAGCTTGGGGAGGGTTCCGAACACTGAAGCTTTCTTT
j_gene: TRBJ1-1
len: 15
abundance: NA
v_gene: TRBV11-3
d_gene: NA

CDR3aa: CASSLGQGLYEQYF
CDR3nt: TGTGCCAGCAGCCTGGGACAGGGCCTCTACGAGCAGTACTTC
j_gene: TRBJ2-7
len: 14
abundance: NA
v_gene: TRBV4-2
d_gene: TRBD1

CDR3aa: CASSPIWGPDGNSPLHF
CDR3nt: TGTGCCAGCAGCCCCATATGGGGCCCCGACGGGAATTCACCCCTCCACTTT
j_gene: TRBJ1-6
len: 17
abundance: NA
v_gene: TRBV11-3
d_gene: NA

CDR3aa: CAIKSSPGNTEAFF
CDR3nt: TGTGCCATCAAATCATCCCCAGGGAACACTGAAGCTTTCTTT
j_gene: TRBJ1-1
len: 14
abundance: NA
v_gene: TRBV10-3
d_gene: NA

CDR3aa: CASSLGGLLAKNIQYF
CDR3nt: TGTGCCAGCAGTTTGGGAGGGCTCCTAGCCAAAAACATTCAGTACTTC
j_gene: TRBJ2-4
len: 16
abundance: NA
v_gene: TRBV28
d_gene: TRBD2

CDR3aa: CASSLDRSNQPQHF
CDR3nt: TGTGCCAGCAGCCTAGACAGGAGCAATCAGCCCCAGCATTTT
j_gene: TRBJ1-5
len: 14
abundance: NA
v_gene: TRBV6-5
d_gene: NA

CDR3aa: CASLGPDGRRSGEQFF
CDR3nt: TGTGCCAGCTTAGGCCCCGACGGCCGAAGGAGTGGGGAGCAGTTCTTC
j_gene: TRBJ2-1
len: 16
abundance: NA
v_gene: TRBV18
d_gene: NA

CDR3aa: CASSLRDLGETQYF
CDR3nt: TGTGCCAGCAGCCTGCGGGATCTCGGGGAGACCCAGTACTTC
j_gene: TRBJ2-5
len: 14
abundance: NA
v_gene: TRBV28
d_gene: NA